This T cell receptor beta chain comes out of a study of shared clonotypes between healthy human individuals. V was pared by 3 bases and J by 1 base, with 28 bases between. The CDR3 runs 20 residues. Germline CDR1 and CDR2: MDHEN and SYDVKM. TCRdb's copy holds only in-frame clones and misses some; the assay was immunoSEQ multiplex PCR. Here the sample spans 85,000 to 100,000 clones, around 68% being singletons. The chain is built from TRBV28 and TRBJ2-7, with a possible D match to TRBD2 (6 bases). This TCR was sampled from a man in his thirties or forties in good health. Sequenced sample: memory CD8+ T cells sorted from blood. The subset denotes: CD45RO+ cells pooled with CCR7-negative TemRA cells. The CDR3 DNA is TGTGCCAGCAGTTTCGGGATGGCCGGGACTCACTTCTTTAGGTCCTACGAGCAGTACTTC. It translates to CASSFGMAGTHFFRSYEQYF.